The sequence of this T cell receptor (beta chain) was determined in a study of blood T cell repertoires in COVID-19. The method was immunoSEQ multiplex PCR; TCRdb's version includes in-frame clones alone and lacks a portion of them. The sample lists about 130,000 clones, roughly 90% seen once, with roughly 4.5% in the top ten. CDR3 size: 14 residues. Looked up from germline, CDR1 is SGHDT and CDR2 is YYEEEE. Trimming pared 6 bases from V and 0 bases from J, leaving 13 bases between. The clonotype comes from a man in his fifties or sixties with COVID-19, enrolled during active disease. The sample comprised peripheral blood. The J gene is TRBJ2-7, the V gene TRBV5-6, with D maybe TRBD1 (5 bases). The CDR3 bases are TGTGCCAGCAACCGGCAGGGTGACTCCTACGAGCAGTACTTC. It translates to CASNRQGDSYEQYF.